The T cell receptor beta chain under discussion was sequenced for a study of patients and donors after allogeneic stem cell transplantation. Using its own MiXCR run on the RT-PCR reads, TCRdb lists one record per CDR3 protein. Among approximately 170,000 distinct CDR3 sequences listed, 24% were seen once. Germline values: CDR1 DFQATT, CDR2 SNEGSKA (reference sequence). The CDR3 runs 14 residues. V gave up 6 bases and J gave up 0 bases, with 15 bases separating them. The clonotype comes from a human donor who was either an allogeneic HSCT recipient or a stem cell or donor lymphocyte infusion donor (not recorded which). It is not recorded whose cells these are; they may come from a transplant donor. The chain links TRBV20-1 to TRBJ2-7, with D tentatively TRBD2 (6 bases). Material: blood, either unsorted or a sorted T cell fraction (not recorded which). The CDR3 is CSAARRENSYEQYF. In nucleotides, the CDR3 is TGCAGTGCCGCAAGACGGGAGAACTCCTACGAGCAGTACTTC.